This T cell receptor beta chain was recorded in a study of Graves' ophthalmopathy and Graves' hyperthyroidism. Study-wide points: Between ophthalmopathy and stable hyperthyroidism, a 13-signature model drew a separation with approximately 90% sensitivity and over 80% specificity.

Exclusion covered patients with other autoimmune diseases or uncontrolled infections (as well as pregnancy or lactation). V dropped 8 bases and J dropped 0; count of bases not matched to a gene: 6. Germline CDR1 SQVTM, CDR2 ANQGSEA. The CDR3 runs 13 residues. Amplified material comprised TCR beta CDR3 regions derived from RNA transcripts. HTBI primers were employed in first-round RT-PCR, then a second-round multiplex PCR followed. Via MiXCR, TCRdb re-called the multiplex PCR reads, giving one row per CDR3 protein. The sample holds about 550,000 distinct CDR3 sequences; 35% to 45% are singletons and the top ten take about 4.2%. As to this clonotype: The antigen is undetermined.

This TCR was sampled from an adult man with Graves' hyperthyroidism. The chain couples TRBV29-1 to TRBJ1-1, with TRBD1 identical over 7 bases. The sequenced material came from peripheral blood or thyroid tissue (not recorded which). CDR3 protein: CSYITGVNTEAFF. Written as DNA, the CDR3 is TGCAGCTATATTACAGGGGTGAACACTGAAGCTTTCTTT. Full variable domain (outside the CDR3, taken from reference TRBV29-1 and TRBJ1-1): SAVISQKPSRDICQRGTSLTIQCQVDSQVTMMFWYRQQPGQSLTLIATANQGSEATYESGFVIDKFPISRPNLTFSTLTVSNMSPEDSSIYLCSYITGVNTEAFFGQGTRLTVV.